The rows below give T cell receptor beta chains drawn from one sample of a study of blood T cell repertoires in COVID-19. The assay was immunoSEQ multiplex PCR, and TCRdb's table has in-frame clones only and misses some. The sample consists of approximately 81,000 clones, about nine tenths of them appearing once. Input material: peripheral blood. The source of these receptors is a woman in her 50s in a cohort sampled during active COVID-19. CDR3s include the opening cysteine and the closing phenylalanine or tryptophan. Each record gives: V gene, clone size, J gene, D gene, CDR3 protein, CDR3 DNA. D genes are given only for firm matches. For some rows the clone size is stated as once, few or many, or as a class when expanded; others skip it.

V gene: TRBV30
clone size: .
J gene: TRBJ2-3
D gene: TRBD1
CDR3 protein: CALDRQGTDTQYF
CDR3 DNA: TGTGCCCTGGACAGGCAGGGCACAGATACGCAGTATTTT

V gene: TRBV18
clone size: .
J gene: TRBJ2-3
D gene: TRBD1
CDR3 protein: CASSPTGGTDTQYF
CDR3 DNA: TGTGCCAGCTCCCCGACAGGGGGCACAGATACGCAGTATTTT

V gene: TRBV5-6
clone size: .
J gene: TRBJ1-1
D gene: .
CDR3 protein: CASSLAGFRGYGEAFF
CDR3 DNA: TGTGCCAGCAGCTTGGCAGGGTTCCGCGGTTATGGTGAAGCTTTCTTT

V gene: TRBV27
clone size: .
J gene: TRBJ2-7
D gene: TRBD1
CDR3 protein: CASSLYSGQGPYEQYF
CDR3 DNA: TGTGCCAGCAGTTTGTATTCGGGACAGGGCCCCTACGAGCAGTACTTC

V gene: TRBV6-5
clone size: .
J gene: TRBJ2-7
D gene: .
CDR3 protein: CAIKQGFAGEQYF
CDR3 DNA: TGTGCCATCAAACAGGGTTTCGCCGGCGAGCAGTACTTC

V gene: TRBV5-4
clone size: .
J gene: TRBJ2-3
D gene: TRBD2
CDR3 protein: CASSQGLAGDTQYF
CDR3 DNA: TGTGCCAGCAGCCAGGGACTAGCGGGAGATACGCAGTATTTT

V gene: TRBV5-1
clone size: .
J gene: TRBJ1-6
D gene: TRBD1
CDR3 protein: CASSLRQGGNSPLHF
CDR3 DNA: TGCGCCAGCAGCCTACGACAGGGGGGGAATTCACCCCTCCACTTT

V gene: TRBV11-2
clone size: .
J gene: TRBJ1-2
D gene: .
CDR3 protein: CASSLSAGRDGYTF
CDR3 DNA: TGTGCCAGCAGCTTGTCTGCAGGGAGGGATGGCTACACCTTC

V gene: TRBV28
clone size: .
J gene: TRBJ2-7
D gene: TRBD2
CDR3 protein: CASKTSGTYEQYF
CDR3 DNA: TGTGCCAGCAAGACTAGCGGGACGTACGAGCAGTACTTC

V gene: TRBV10-3
clone size: .
J gene: TRBJ2-7
D gene: TRBD1
CDR3 protein: CAISGDRVSYEQYF
CDR3 DNA: TGTGCCATCAGTGGGGACAGGGTCTCCTACGAGCAGTACTTC

V gene: TRBV7-9
clone size: few
J gene: TRBJ2-7
D gene: .
CDR3 protein: CASSLDTSYEQYF
CDR3 DNA: TGTGCCAGCAGCCTAGACACCTCCTACGAGCAGTACTTC

V gene: TRBV12-3/TRBV12-4
clone size: .
J gene: TRBJ1-4
D gene: .
CDR3 protein: CASSRANREKLFF
CDR3 DNA: TGTGCCAGCAGTCGCGCGAATCGTGAAAAACTGTTTTTT

V gene: TRBV28
clone size: once
J gene: TRBJ2-7
D gene: .
CDR3 protein: CASSLYLEGSYEQYF
CDR3 DNA: TGTGCCAGCAGTTTATACCTGGAGGGTTCCTACGAGCAGTACTTC

V gene: TRBV11-2
clone size: .
J gene: TRBJ2-3
D gene: .
CDR3 protein: CASSPVEGLNTQYF
CDR3 DNA: TGTGCCAGCAGCCCAGTTGAGGGCCTTAATACGCAGTATTTT

V gene: TRBV28
clone size: .
J gene: TRBJ2-1
D gene: TRBD1
CDR3 protein: CASSRVPPDRGPFSNEQFF
CDR3 DNA: TGTGCCAGCAGTAGGGTCCCGCCGGACAGGGGTCCTTTCAGCAATGAGCAGTTCTTC

V gene: TRBV5-4
clone size: .
J gene: TRBJ1-4
D gene: TRBD1
CDR3 protein: CASSLGGTGSEKLFF
CDR3 DNA: TGTGCCAGCAGCTTGGGTGGGACAGGGTCTGAAAAACTGTTTTTT

V gene: TRBV19
clone size: .
J gene: TRBJ2-1
D gene: TRBD2
CDR3 protein: CATGLAGVGDEQFF
CDR3 DNA: TGTGCCACAGGACTAGCGGGAGTAGGCGATGAGCAGTTCTTC

V gene: TRBV7-3
clone size: .
J gene: TRBJ2-6
D gene: TRBD1
CDR3 protein: CASSLRGTGASGANVLTF
CDR3 DNA: TGTGCCAGCAGCTTAAGGGGGACAGGGGCCTCTGGGGCCAACGTCCTGACTTTC

V gene: TRBV28
clone size: .
J gene: TRBJ2-3
D gene: .
CDR3 protein: CASFPRNTDTQYF
CDR3 DNA: TGTGCCAGCTTTCCGAGAAACACAGATACGCAGTATTTT

V gene: TRBV11-2
clone size: .
J gene: TRBJ2-7
D gene: .
CDR3 protein: CASSLDRGYEQYF
CDR3 DNA: TGTGCCAGCAGCTTAGACAGGGGTTACGAGCAGTACTTC

V gene: TRBV7-5
clone size: .
J gene: TRBJ2-3
D gene: .
CDR3 protein: CARSSNRQNTQYF
CDR3 DNA: TGTGCCAGAAGCTCAAATAGACAGAATACGCAGTATTTT

V gene: TRBV7-9
clone size: .
J gene: TRBJ1-1
D gene: .
CDR3 protein: CASSLGSTEAFF
CDR3 DNA: TGTGCCAGCAGCTTAGGGAGCACTGAAGCTTTCTTT

V gene: TRBV11-2
clone size: .
J gene: TRBJ2-5
D gene: .
CDR3 protein: CASRASPQEIQETQYF
CDR3 DNA: TGTGCCAGCAGGGCTAGCCCGCAAGAAATCCAAGAGACCCAGTACTTC

V gene: TRBV20-1
clone size: .
J gene: TRBJ2-3
D gene: .
CDR3 protein: CSARRADTQYF
CDR3 DNA: TGCAGTGCTCGACGGGCAGATACGCAGTATTTT

V gene: TRBV29-1
clone size: .
J gene: TRBJ1-1
D gene: TRBD1
CDR3 protein: CSAQTGTGTEAFF
CDR3 DNA: TGCAGCGCCCAGACAGGGACTGGGACTGAAGCTTTCTTT

V gene: TRBV3-1/TRBV3-2
clone size: .
J gene: TRBJ2-5
D gene: .
CDR3 protein: CASSRGTQETQYF
CDR3 DNA: TGTGCCAGCAGCCGGGGGACTCAAGAGACCCAGTACTTC

V gene: TRBV4-2
clone size: .
J gene: TRBJ1-1
D gene: .
CDR3 protein: CASSQTITLNTEAFF
CDR3 DNA: TGTGCCAGCAGCCAAACTATCACACTGAACACTGAAGCTTTCTTT

V gene: TRBV15
clone size: .
J gene: TRBJ1-5
D gene: TRBD1
CDR3 protein: CATSKGTGLNQPQHF
CDR3 DNA: TGTGCCACCAGCAAAGGGACAGGGCTTAATCAGCCCCAGCATTTT

V gene: TRBV10-3
clone size: .
J gene: TRBJ2-7
D gene: .
CDR3 protein: CAISVLASEAHEQYF
CDR3 DNA: TGTGCCATCAGTGTGTTGGCTAGCGAAGCTCACGAGCAGTACTTC

V gene: TRBV5-1
clone size: .
J gene: TRBJ1-1
D gene: TRBD1
CDR3 protein: CASSLGQGRNTEAFF
CDR3 DNA: TGCGCCAGCAGCTTGGGACAGGGAAGGAACACTGAAGCTTTCTTT

V gene: TRBV19
clone size: .
J gene: TRBJ1-2
D gene: .
CDR3 protein: CASSSLKQGGGYTF
CDR3 DNA: TGTGCCAGTAGTAGCTTAAAACAGGGCGGCGGCTACACCTTC

V gene: TRBV5-1
clone size: .
J gene: TRBJ2-5
D gene: .
CDR3 protein: CASSLEGGLLATQYF
CDR3 DNA: TGCGCCAGCAGCTTGGAGGGAGGCCTCCTGGCGACCCAGTACTTC

V gene: TRBV7-8
clone size: .
J gene: TRBJ1-2
D gene: .
CDR3 protein: CASSLDSNAYGYTF
CDR3 DNA: TGTGCCAGCAGCCTTGACAGTAATGCCTATGGCTACACCTTC

V gene: TRBV2
clone size: .
J gene: TRBJ1-2
D gene: .
CDR3 protein: CASSEGRNYGYTF
CDR3 DNA: TGTGCCAGCAGTGAGGGCCGTAACTATGGCTACACCTTC

V gene: TRBV2
clone size: once
J gene: TRBJ1-4
D gene: TRBD1
CDR3 protein: CASTEWDREKLFF
CDR3 DNA: TGTGCCAGCACTGAGTGGGACAGGGAAAAACTGTTTTTT

V gene: TRBV3-1/TRBV3-2
clone size: .
J gene: TRBJ2-3
D gene: TRBD2
CDR3 protein: CASSHSTSGGTDTQYF
CDR3 DNA: TGTGCCAGCAGCCATTCGACTAGCGGGGGTACAGATACGCAGTATTTT

V gene: TRBV11-1
clone size: .
J gene: TRBJ2-1
D gene: TRBD2
CDR3 protein: CASSLSGGTYNEQFF
CDR3 DNA: TGTGCCAGCAGCTTAAGCGGGGGAACTTACAATGAGCAGTTCTTC

V gene: TRBV7-9
clone size: .
J gene: TRBJ2-7
D gene: TRBD1
CDR3 protein: CASSRQSGTGVRQYF
CDR3 DNA: TGTGCCAGCAGCCGTCAATCCGGGACAGGCGTCAGGCAGTACTTC

V gene: TRBV5-1
clone size: .
J gene: TRBJ1-1
D gene: .
CDR3 protein: CASSPSPDRNTEAFF
CDR3 DNA: TGCGCCAGCAGCCCGTCCCCGGACAGGAACACTGAAGCTTTCTTT

V gene: TRBV19
clone size: .
J gene: TRBJ2-1
D gene: TRBD1
CDR3 protein: CASSSDRGLHNEQFF
CDR3 DNA: TGTGCCAGTAGTTCGGACAGGGGGCTTCACAATGAGCAGTTCTTC

V gene: TRBV19
clone size: once
J gene: TRBJ2-1
D gene: TRBD2
CDR3 protein: CASSRTGLAGGYEQFF
CDR3 DNA: TGTGCCAGTAGTCGCACGGGACTAGCGGGAGGATATGAGCAGTTCTTC